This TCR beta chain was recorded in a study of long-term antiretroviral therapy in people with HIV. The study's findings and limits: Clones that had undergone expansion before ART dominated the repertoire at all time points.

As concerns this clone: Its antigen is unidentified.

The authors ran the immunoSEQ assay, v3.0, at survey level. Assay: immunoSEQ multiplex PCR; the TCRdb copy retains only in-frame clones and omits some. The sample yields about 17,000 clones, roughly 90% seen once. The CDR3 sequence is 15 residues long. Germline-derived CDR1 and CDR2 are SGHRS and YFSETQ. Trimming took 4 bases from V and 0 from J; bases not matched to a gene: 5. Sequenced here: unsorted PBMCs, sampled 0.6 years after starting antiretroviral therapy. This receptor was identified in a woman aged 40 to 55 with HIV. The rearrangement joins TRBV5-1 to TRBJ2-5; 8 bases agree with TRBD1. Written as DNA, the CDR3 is TGCGCCAGCAGCGTTGGGACAGGCAACCAAGAGACCCAGTACTTC. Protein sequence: CASSVGTGNQETQYF.